The 26 T cell receptor beta chains below come from one sample, sequenced in a study of T cells and Merkel cell carcinoma outcomes. Clones were read by immunoSEQ multiplex PCR, and TCRdb kept only the in-frame ones, dropping some. Seen here are around 8,900 clones, around 80% observed once, and the top ten hold around 2.5%. The sequencing sample was made of tumor tissue from Merkel cell carcinoma. The source is a human donor with Merkel cell carcinoma.

The chain links TRBV29-1 to TRBJ2-3, with 10 bases identical to TRBD2. The junction had 6 bases not matched to a gene; V was cut back by 4 bases and J by 2 bases. The CDR3 contains 15 residues. Per the germline V gene, CDR1 is SQVTM and CDR2 is ANQGSEA. This CDR3 is CSVGASGGTTDTQYF. CDR3 DNA sequence: TGCAGCGTTGGGGCTAGCGGGGGAACCACAGATACGCAGTATTTT.

The rearrangement links TRBV7-9 to TRBJ1-4, with 7 nucleotides matching TRBD1. Germline V gene data show CDR1 as SEHNR and CDR2 as FQNEAQ (reference sequence). This CDR3 contains 14 residues. Trimming at V came to 2 bases and at J to 7 bases, leaving 4 bases not matched to a gene. The CDR3 nucleotides are TGTGCCAGCAGCTTACTAGGGGGCATTGAAAAACTGTTTTTT. Its protein is CASSLLGGIEKLFF.

V gene TRBV6-6 combines with J gene TRBJ1-6; a weak D match, TRBD1 (6 bases). V was clipped by 2 bases and J by 7 bases, with 9 bases between them. This CDR3 comprises 14 residues. CDR1 and CDR2 from the germline V gene are MNHNY and SVGAGI (reference sequence). CDR3 sequence reads: CASSYRTVNSPLHF. The CDR3 nucleotides read TGTGCCAGCAGTTACCGGACAGTAAATTCACCCCTCCACTTT.

The rearrangement joins TRBV6-6 to TRBJ1-2; D is unresolved. This CDR3 is built from 11 residues. Germline V CDR1 and CDR2: MNHNY, SVGAGI (reference sequence). Trimming stripped 5 bases from V and 8 bases from J, with 9 bases between. In DNA form, the CDR3 reads TGTGCCAGCAGTCCGGTTACGGGCTACACCTTC. It specifies CASSPVTGYTF.

The chain carries TRBV19 and TRBJ2-5, with D possibly being TRBD2 (5 bases). This CDR3 contains 15 residues. Germline V gives CDR1 LNHDA, CDR2 SQIVND (reference sequence). Trimming left V 5 bases short and J 4 bases short, with 17 bases between. CDR3: CASSVGRGPLETQYF. The CDR3 nucleotides read TGTGCCAGTAGTGTGGGGAGAGGGCCTTTAGAGACCCAGTACTTC.

The chain's CDR3 is CASSPGSASYEQYF. The CDR3 DNA sequence: TGTGCCAGCTCACCCGGGTCGGCCTCCTACGAGCAGTACTTC. J is TRBJ2-7 and V is TRBV18; D is unresolved. Germline V gene data show CDR1 as KGHSH and CDR2 as LQKENI. V was pared by 3 bases and J by 0 bases, with 9 bases between. CDR3 length: 14 amino acids. Together with reference TRBV18 and TRBJ2-7, the CDR3 gives the full variable domain: NAGVMQNPRHLVRRRGQEARLRCSPMKGHSHVYWYRQLPEEGLKFMVYLQKENIIDESGMPKERFSAEFPKEGPSILRIQQVVRGDSAAYFCASSPGSASYEQYFGPGTRLTVT.

The J gene is TRBJ1-5, the V gene TRBV11-3, with D uncertain. The CDR3 runs 17 residues. Trimming stripped 1 base from V and 2 bases from J, with 15 bases between. Germline V lookup: CDR1 SGHNT, CDR2 YENEEA. CDR3 DNA sequence: TGTGCCAGCAGCTTAGGCGGGTTATTTCCGGGCAATCAGCCCCAGCATTTT. This encodes CASSLGGLFPGNQPQHF.

The chain is built from TRBV7-6 and TRBJ2-5; 9 nucleotides align to TRBD1. Germline V CDR1 and CDR2: SGHVS, FNYEAQ. V trimming: 1 base; J trimming: 4 bases; junction bases outside the gene matches: 7. This CDR3 is 16 amino acids long. Here the CDR3 DNA reads TGTGCCAGCAGCTTAGGGACAGGGGTAGGGGGAGAGACCCAGTACTTC. Amino acid sequence: CASSLGTGVGGETQYF.

This rearrangement joins TRBV7-9 to TRBJ2-5; 8 bases agree with TRBD1. Germline CDR1 SEHNR, CDR2 FQNEAQ (reference sequence). The trim removed 5 bases at V and 5 bases at J, leaving 10 bases unmatched. This CDR3 has 15 residues. The CDR3 region has the DNA TGTGCCAGCAGCCAGGGGGCAGGGAGAAGGGAGACCCAGTACTTC. Residues: CASSQGAGRRETQYF.

The chain recombines TRBV9 with TRBJ2-1, with a possible D match to TRBD2 (6 bases). V was pared by 0 bases and J by 2 bases, with 9 bases between. The CDR3 sequence is 15 residues long. From germline, CDR1 is SGDLS and CDR2 YYNGEE. The chain's CDR3 is CASSVAGETYNEQFF. Here the CDR3 DNA reads TGTGCCAGCAGCGTAGCGGGGGAGACCTACAATGAGCAGTTCTTC.

V is TRBV18 and J is TRBJ2-3; 8 bases map to TRBD1. The CDR3 loop spans 17 amino acids. CDR1 and CDR2 (germline): KGHSH, LQKENI. V was clipped by 3 bases and J by 5 bases; unmatched bases: 13. Here the CDR3 DNA reads TGTGCCAGCTCACCCCTATCAGGTCAGGGGGCGTTAGATACGCAGTATTTT. Translation: CASSPLSGQGALDTQYF.

The chain recombines TRBV5-1 with TRBJ2-5, with TRBD2 identical over 9 bases. Germline assignment: CDR1 SGHRS and CDR2 YFSETQ. After removal of 0 bases from V and 5 bases from J, the junction contained 8 bases not matched to a gene. There are 16 residues in the CDR3. The CDR3 nucleotides read TGCGCCAGCAGCTTGGCTCTGGGACTAGCAGTGGAGACCCAGTACTTC. Encoded protein: CASSLALGLAVETQYF. Together with reference TRBV5-1 and TRBJ2-5, the CDR3 gives the full variable domain: KAGVTQTPRYLIKTRGQQVTLSCSPISGHRSVSWYQQTPGQGLQFLFEYFSETQRNKGNFPGRFSGRQFSNSRSEMNVSTLELGDSALYLCASSLALGLAVETQYFGPGTRLLVL.

This rearrangement joins TRBV7-9 to TRBJ2-5; D call uncertain. The CDR3 has 16 residues. In germline, CDR1 is SEHNR, CDR2 FQNEAQ (reference sequence). V shed 3 bases and J shed 0 bases, with 14 bases lying between them. Here the CDR3 reads CASSFDRPGHQETQYF. DNA of the CDR3: TGTGCCAGCAGCTTTGACCGCCCAGGACACCAAGAGACCCAGTACTTC.

The rearrangement joins TRBV19 to TRBJ1-5, with 9 positions matching TRBD1. The V gene end was trimmed by 10 bases and the J gene end by 4 bases; junction bases not matched to a gene: 8. Germline assignment: CDR1 LNHDA and CDR2 SQIVND (reference sequence). The CDR3 contains 14 residues. The CDR3 bases are TGTGCCACACAAGACAGGGGGATTAATCAGCCCCAGCATTTT. Translated, it gives CATQDRGINQPQHF.

The CDR3 DNA sequence: TGTGCCAGCAGCGGAAGGACAGGGGCCAAAAACATTCAGTACTTC. Translating it yields CASSGRTGAKNIQYF. The chain is built from TRBV5-4 and TRBJ2-4, with 8 bases matching TRBD1. J lost 1 base, V lost 4 bases, and 4 bases had no gene match. The CDR3 runs to 15 residues. Germline V gene sequence: CDR1 SGHNT, CDR2 YYREEE (reference sequence).

The chain joins TRBV5-4 to TRBJ1-4; maybe TRBD1 (5 bases). The V gene's germline CDR1 is SGHNT and CDR2 YYREEE (reference sequence). V dropped 3 bases and J dropped 0 bases, with 6 bases sitting between them. The CDR3 has 14 amino acids. CDR3 residues: CASSSGTTNEKLFF. CDR3 nucleotides: TGTGCCAGCAGCTCAGGGACAACTAATGAAAAACTGTTTTTT.

The chain links TRBV11-2 to TRBJ2-5, with TRBD2 matching over 8 bases. Germline V gene sequence: CDR1 SGHAT, CDR2 FQNNGV. Unmatched junction bases numbered 5, after V lost 1 base and J lost 7 bases. This CDR3 region has 14 residues. CDR3 in amino acids: CASSLGGGRGTQYF. The CDR3 region has the DNA TGTGCCAGCAGCTTAGGCGGGGGGCGTGGGACCCAGTACTTC. The full variable domain, in which reference TRBV11-2 and TRBJ2-5 provide the parts outside the CDR3, is EAGVAQSPRYKIIEKRQSVAFWCNPISGHATLYWYQQILGQGPKLLIQFQNNGVVDDSQLPKDRFSAERLKGVDSTLKIQPAKLEDSAVYLCASSLGGGRGTQYFGPGTRLLVL.

This sequence joins TRBV10-3 and TRBJ2-5; tentative D call: TRBD1 (6 bases). V was pared by 4 bases and J by 5 bases, with 8 bases between. Germline V gene sequence: CDR1 ENHRY, CDR2 SYGVKD. This CDR3 spans 12 amino acids. The CDR3 spells CAISGTAETQYF. DNA for the CDR3: TGTGCCATCAGTGGGACAGCGGAGACCCAGTACTTC.

This clone was counted a few times. This chain joins TRBV7-9 and TRBJ1-2; D gene unclear. The CDR3 contains 13 residues. Trimming took off 5 bases at V and 4 bases at J, with 11 bases between the two ends. Germline CDR1 reads SEHNR; CDR2 reads FQNEAQ (reference sequence). CDR3 residues: CASSRGTTYGYTF. CDR3 in DNA: TGTGCCAGCAGCAGAGGTACCACCTATGGCTACACCTTC.

The chain employs TRBV7-9 and TRBJ2-4; D is unresolved. CDR1 and CDR2 (germline): SEHNR, FQNEAQ (reference sequence). Trimming removed 2 bases at V and 6 bases at J, with 14 bases between. This CDR3 comprises 15 residues. This CDR3 is CASSLPPRLGNIQYF. The CDR3, as DNA: TGTGCCAGCAGCTTACCCCCGCGGTTGGGAAACATTCAGTACTTC.

The count of this clone is one. V gene TRBV6-5 combines with J gene TRBJ1-1; D might be TRBD1 (5 bases). V lost 7 bases, J lost 5 bases, and 14 bases lay in between. The CDR3 has 13 residues. The germline gives CDR1 MNHEY, CDR2 SVGAGI. The CDR3 spells CASTKPGGTEAFF. Written as DNA, the CDR3 is TGTGCCAGCACCAAACCGGGGGGAACTGAAGCTTTCTTT.

The genes are TRBV6-6 and TRBJ2-7; 11 nucleotides line up with TRBD1. The germline gives CDR1 MNHNY, CDR2 SVGAGI (reference sequence). V gave up 5 bases and J gave up 1 base; unmatched junction bases: 1. The CDR3 contains 14 residues. CDR3 sequence reads: CASSGQGASYEQYF. The CDR3, as DNA: TGTGCCAGCAGTGGACAGGGGGCGTCCTACGAGCAGTACTTC.

V and J are TRBV28 and TRBJ2-7; D may correspond to TRBD1 or TRBD2 (5 bases each). Germline lookup yields CDR1 MDHEN and CDR2 SYDVKM. The CDR3 has 11 amino acids. V gave up 4 bases and J gave up 10 bases, with 11 bases separating them. The DNA for the CDR3 is TGTGCCAGCAGTTCCCGGGACCGTCAGTACTTC. This translates into CASSSRDRQYF.

The rearrangement uses TRBV6-5 and TRBJ1-6; 8 bases map to TRBD1. The CDR3 length is 15 residues. Per germline, CDR1 MNHEY and CDR2 SVGAGI. J gave up 7 bases and V 0 bases, and 2 bases lay outside the gene matches. In DNA, the CDR3 is TGTGCCAGCAGTTACTCGCGACAGGGGAATTCACCCCTCCACTTT. Its protein is CASSYSRQGNSPLHF.

The chain has TRBV27 and TRBJ2-5, with D uncertain. Trimming pared 0 bases from V and 3 bases from J, leaving 2 bases between. CDR1 MNHEY and CDR2 SMNVEV come from the germline V gene (reference sequence). The CDR3 sequence is 12 residues long. The DNA for the CDR3 is TGTGCCAGCAGTTTATCGAAAGAGACCCAGTACTTC. Its translation is CASSLSKETQYF.

The chain couples TRBV11-2 to TRBJ2-3; a possible D gene is TRBD2 (5 bases). The V end was cut by 4 bases, the J end by 6 bases, with 11 bases between. CDR3 size: 13 residues. In germline, CDR1 is SGHAT, CDR2 FQNNGV. The CDR3 DNA follows: TGTGCCAGCAGCTGGAGGCGCCCGGATACGCAGTATTTT. As protein: CASSWRRPDTQYF.